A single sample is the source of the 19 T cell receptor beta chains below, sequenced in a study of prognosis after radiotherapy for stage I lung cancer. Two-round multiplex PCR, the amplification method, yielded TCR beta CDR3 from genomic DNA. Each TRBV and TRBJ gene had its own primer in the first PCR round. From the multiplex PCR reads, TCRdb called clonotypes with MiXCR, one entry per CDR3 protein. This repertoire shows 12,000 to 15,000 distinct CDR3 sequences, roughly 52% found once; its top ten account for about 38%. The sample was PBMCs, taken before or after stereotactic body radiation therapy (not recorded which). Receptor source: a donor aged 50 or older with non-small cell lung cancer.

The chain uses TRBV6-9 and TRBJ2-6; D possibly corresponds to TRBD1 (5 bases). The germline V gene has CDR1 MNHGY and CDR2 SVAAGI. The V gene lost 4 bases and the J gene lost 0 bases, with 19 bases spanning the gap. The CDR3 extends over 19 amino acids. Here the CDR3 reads CASSSTGHRKSSGANVLTF. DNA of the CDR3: TGTGCCAGCAGTTCAACAGGACACCGAAAGAGCTCTGGGGCCAACGTCCTGACTTTC.

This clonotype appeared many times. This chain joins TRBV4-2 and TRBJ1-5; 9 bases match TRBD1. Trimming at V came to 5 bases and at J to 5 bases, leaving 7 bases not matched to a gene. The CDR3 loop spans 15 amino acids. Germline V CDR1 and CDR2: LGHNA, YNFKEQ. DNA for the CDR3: TGTGCCAGCAGCTTTGGACAGGGGATCGATCAGCCCCAGCATTTT. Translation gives CASSFGQGIDQPQHF.

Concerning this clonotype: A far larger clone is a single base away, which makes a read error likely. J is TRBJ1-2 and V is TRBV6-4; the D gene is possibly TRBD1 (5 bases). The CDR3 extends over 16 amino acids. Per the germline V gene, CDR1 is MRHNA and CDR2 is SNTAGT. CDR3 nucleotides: TGTGCCAGCAGTTACTCCGGGGCCATGGCTAACTATGGCTACACCTTC. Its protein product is CASSYSGAMANYGYTF.

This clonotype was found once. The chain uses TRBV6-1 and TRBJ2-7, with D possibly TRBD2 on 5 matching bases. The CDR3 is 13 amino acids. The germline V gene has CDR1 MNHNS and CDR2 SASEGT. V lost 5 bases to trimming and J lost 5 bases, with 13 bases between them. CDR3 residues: CASSPTARDEQYF. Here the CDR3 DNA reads TGTGCCAGCAGTCCAACAGCGCGGGACGAGCAGTACTTC.

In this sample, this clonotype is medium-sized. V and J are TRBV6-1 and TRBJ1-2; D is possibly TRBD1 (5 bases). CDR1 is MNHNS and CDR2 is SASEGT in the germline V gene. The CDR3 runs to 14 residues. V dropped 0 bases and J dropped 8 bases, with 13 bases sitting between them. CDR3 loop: CASSEAVGASGYTF. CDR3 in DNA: TGTGCCAGCAGTGAAGCAGTAGGGGCCTCGGGCTACACCTTC.

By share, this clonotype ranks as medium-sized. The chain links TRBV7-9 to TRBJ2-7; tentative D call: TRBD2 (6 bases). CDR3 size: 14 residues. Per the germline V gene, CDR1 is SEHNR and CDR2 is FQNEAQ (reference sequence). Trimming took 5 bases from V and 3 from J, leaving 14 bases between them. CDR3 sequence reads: CASSETGLLYEQYF. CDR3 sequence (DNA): TGTGCCAGCAGCGAAACGGGACTCCTCTACGAGCAGTACTTC. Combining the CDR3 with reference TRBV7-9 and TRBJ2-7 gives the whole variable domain DTGVSQNPRHKITKRGQNVTFRCDPISEHNRLYWYRQTLGQGPEFLTYFQNEAQLEKSRLLSDRFSAERPKGSFSTLEIQRTEQGDSAMYLCASSETGLLYEQYFGPGTRLTVT.

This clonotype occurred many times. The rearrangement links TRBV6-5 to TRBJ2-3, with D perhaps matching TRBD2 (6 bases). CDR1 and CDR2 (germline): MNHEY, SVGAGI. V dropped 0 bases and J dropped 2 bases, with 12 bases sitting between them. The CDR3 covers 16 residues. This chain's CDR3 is CASSYSKAGITDTQYF. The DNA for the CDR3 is TGTGCCAGCAGTTACTCGAAGGCGGGAATCACAGATACGCAGTATTTT.

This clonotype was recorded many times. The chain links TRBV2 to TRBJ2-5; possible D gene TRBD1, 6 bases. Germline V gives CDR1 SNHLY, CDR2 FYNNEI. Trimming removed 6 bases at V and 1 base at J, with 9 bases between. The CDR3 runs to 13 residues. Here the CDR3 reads CASRLDSQETQYF. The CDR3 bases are TGTGCCAGCAGGTTGGACAGCCAAGAGACCCAGTACTTC.

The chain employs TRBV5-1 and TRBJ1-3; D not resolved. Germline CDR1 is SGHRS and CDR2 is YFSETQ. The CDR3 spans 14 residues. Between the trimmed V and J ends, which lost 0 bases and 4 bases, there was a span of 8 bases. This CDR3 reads CASSLGTMGNTIYF. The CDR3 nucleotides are TGCGCCAGCAGCTTGGGGACGATGGGAAACACCATATATTTT.

The CDR3 region is CASLVGWYNEQFF. In nucleotides, the CDR3 is TGTGCCAGCCTAGTGGGTTGGTACAATGAGCAGTTCTTC. This sequence joins TRBV28 and TRBJ2-1; D unresolved. CDR3 length equals 13 residues. V lost 8 bases and J 4 bases, leaving 12 bases between the germline ends. CDR1 and CDR2 from the germline V gene are MDHEN and SYDVKM.

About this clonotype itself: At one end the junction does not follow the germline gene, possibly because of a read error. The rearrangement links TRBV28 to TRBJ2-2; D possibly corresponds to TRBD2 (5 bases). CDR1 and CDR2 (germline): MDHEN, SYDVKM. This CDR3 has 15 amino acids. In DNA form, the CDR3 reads TGTGCCAGCAGTTTAGGGGTGGTCAATACCGGGAAGCTGTTTTTT. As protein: CASSLGVVNTGKLFF.

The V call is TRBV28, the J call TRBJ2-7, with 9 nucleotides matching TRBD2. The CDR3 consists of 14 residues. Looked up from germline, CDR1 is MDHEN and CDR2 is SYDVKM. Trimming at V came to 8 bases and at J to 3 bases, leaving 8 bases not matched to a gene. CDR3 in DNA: TGTGCCAGCCGGCGGCTAGCGGGAAACTACGAGCAGTACTTC. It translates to CASRRLAGNYEQYF.

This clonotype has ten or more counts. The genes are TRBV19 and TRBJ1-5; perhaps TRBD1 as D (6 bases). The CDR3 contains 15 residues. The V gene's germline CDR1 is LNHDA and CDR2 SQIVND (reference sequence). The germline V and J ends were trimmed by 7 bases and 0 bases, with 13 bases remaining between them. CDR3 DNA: TGTGCCAGTATTGGGACATCGGATAGCAATCAGCCCCAGCATTTT. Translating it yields CASIGTSDSNQPQHF.

The CDR3 DNA reads TGTGCCAGCAGTAACACGGGGGCAGGGAGCAATCAGCCCCAGCATTTT. It translates to CASSNTGAGSNQPQHF. The chain is built from TRBV28 and TRBJ1-5, with D tentatively TRBD1 (6 bases). The CDR3 runs to 16 residues. The V end lost 5 bases, the J end lost 1 base, and 15 bases lay between the germline ends. CDR1 is MDHEN and CDR2 is SYDVKM in the germline V gene.

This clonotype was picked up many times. CDR3 region: CASSLQATNTEAFF. Written as DNA, the CDR3 is TGTGCCAGCAGCTTACAGGCAACGAACACTGAAGCTTTCTTT. The genes are TRBV7-9 and TRBJ1-1; no definite D call. The V gene lost 2 bases and the J gene lost 1 base, with 8 bases spanning the gap. The CDR3 is 14 residues long. Looked up from germline, CDR1 is SEHNR and CDR2 is FQNEAQ (reference sequence).

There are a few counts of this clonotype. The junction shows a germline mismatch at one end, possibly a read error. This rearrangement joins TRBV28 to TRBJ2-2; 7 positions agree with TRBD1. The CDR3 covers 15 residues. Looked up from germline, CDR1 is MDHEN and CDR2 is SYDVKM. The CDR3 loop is CASIPDRLKSGELLF. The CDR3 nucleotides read TGTGCCAGCATCCCGGACAGGTTAAAGTCCGGGGAGCTGCTTTTT.

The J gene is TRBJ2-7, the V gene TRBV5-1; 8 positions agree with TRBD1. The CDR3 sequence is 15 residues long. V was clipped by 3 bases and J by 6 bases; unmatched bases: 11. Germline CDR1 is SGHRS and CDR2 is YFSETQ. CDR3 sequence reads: CASSSTTGVRGEQYF. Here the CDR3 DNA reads TGCGCCAGCAGCTCCACGACAGGGGTTCGGGGCGAGCAGTACTTC.

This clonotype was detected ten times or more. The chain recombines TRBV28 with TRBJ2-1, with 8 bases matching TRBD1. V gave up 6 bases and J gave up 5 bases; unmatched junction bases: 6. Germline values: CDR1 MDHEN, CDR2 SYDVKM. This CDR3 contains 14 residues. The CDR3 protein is CASSLRQGHNEQFF. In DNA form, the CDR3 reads TGTGCCAGCAGCCTTCGACAGGGGCACAATGAGCAGTTCTTC.

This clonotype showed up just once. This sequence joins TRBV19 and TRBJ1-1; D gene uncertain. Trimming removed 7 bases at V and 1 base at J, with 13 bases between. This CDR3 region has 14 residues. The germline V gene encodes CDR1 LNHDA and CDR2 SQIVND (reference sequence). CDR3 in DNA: TGTGCCAGTATTACTGGCAACACGAACACTGAAGCTTTCTTT. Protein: CASITGNTNTEAFF.